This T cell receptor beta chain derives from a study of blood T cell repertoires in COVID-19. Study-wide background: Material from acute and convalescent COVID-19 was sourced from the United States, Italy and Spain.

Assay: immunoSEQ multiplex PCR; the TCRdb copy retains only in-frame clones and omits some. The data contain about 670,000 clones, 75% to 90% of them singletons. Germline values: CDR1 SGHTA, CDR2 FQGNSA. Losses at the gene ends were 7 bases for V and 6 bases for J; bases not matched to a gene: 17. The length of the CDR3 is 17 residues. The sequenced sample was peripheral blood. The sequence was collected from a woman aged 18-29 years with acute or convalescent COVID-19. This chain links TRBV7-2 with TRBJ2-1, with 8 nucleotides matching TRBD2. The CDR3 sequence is CASTPKNGLAERNEQFF. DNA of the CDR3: TGTGCCAGCACCCCCAAGAACGGACTAGCCGAACGCAATGAGCAGTTCTTC. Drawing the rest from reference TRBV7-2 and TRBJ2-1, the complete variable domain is GAGVSQSPSNKVTEKGKDVELRCDPISGHTALYWYRQSLGQGLEFLIYFQGNSAPDKSGLPSDRFSAERTGGSVSTLTIQRTQQEDSAVYLCASTPKNGLAERNEQFFGPGTRLTVL.